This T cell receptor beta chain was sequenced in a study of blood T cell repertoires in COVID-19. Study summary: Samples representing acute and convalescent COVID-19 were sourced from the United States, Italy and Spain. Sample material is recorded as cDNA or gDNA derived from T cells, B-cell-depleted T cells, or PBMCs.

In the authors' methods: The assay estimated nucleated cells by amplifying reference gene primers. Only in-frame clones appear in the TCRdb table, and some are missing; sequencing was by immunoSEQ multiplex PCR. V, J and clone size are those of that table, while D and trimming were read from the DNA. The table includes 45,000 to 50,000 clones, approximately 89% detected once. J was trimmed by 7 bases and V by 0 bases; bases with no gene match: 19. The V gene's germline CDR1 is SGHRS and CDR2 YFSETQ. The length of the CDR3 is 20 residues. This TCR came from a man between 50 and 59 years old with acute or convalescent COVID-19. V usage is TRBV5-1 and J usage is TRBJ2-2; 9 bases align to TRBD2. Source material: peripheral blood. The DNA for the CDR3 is TGCGCCAGCAGCTTGGCCGTCATAGCGGGAGCCCCTTTTAGAGACGGGGAGCTGTTTTTT. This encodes CASSLAVIAGAPFRDGELFF.